Only a few counts were recorded for the clone carrying this TCR beta chain. Its specificity is unknown. Germline assignment: CDR1 SQVTM and CDR2 ANQGSEA. The J segment lost 6 bases and the V segment lost 6 bases, leaving 8 bases of the junction unmatched. The CDR3 loop spans 13 amino acids. This specimen belongs to a study of T cell repertoires in cytomegalovirus infection. Study overall: Indicated by public TCR beta signatures were CMV infection and matching HLA type.

MiXCR, run by TCRdb on the reads, gives a single entry per CDR3 protein. This repertoire shows roughly 280,000 distinct CDR3 sequences, roughly 13% found once; its top ten account for roughly 9.7%. Study-wide results and limits: It was HLA-C-restricted CMV-specific TCR beta clonotypes that dominated the response ex vivo. Of the TCR beta families, the public ones yielded a cumulative frequency that identified carriers of CMV plus the relevant HLA.

The TCR originated in a human donor in good health (CMV status not recorded). Some clones in this sample may be carry-over from other donors' samples. This rearrangement joins TRBV29-1 to TRBJ2-7; 10 bases map to TRBD1. Specimen: PBMCs. The chain's CDR3 is CSVAPGTGAEQYF. The CDR3 region has the DNA TGCAGCGTGGCGCCCGGGACAGGGGCCGAGCAGTACTTC.